The rows below give T cell receptor beta chains drawn from one sample of a study of T-cell memory formation after mild COVID-19. TCRdb used MiXCR to reprocess the 5' RACE reads, holding one entry per CDR3 protein. The sample holds under 400,000 distinct CDR3 sequences; 25% to 30% are singletons and the top ten take roughly 14%. Input material: PBMCs or a T cell subset sorted from them (not recorded which). The receptors shown here come from an adult woman who had mild COVID-19 (a few samples of this study predate the infection). Cell type and time point are not known. The CDR3 runs from the conserved cysteine through the conserved F or W. D genes are given only for firm matches. Some rows mark clone size as missing; the rest say once, few, many or name a class of expanded clone.

-	15	TRBV18	TRBJ2-7	-	TGTGCCAGCTCACCACCGGCGGGGAGTTCCTACGAGCAGTACTTC	CASSPPAGSSYEQYF
-	14	TRBV6-1	TRBJ2-7	-	TGTGCCAGCAGTGAAGGAAGGGCCCGATACGAGCAGTACTTC	CASSEGRARYEQYF
-	13	TRBV18	TRBJ2-1	-	TGTGCCAGCTCACCCCCGGCAGACAATGAGCAGTTCTTC	CASSPPADNEQFF
-	12	TRBV9	TRBJ2-1	TRBD2	TGTGCCAGCAGCCCAGGGACTAGCAAGCAGTTCTTC	CASSPGTSKQFF
-	16	TRBV19	TRBJ2-6	TRBD1	TGTGCCAGTACCCGGGACAGCATAGGTGGGGCCAACGTCCTGACTTTC	CASTRDSIGGANVLTF
-	15	TRBV5-4	TRBJ1-2	-	TGTGCCAGCAGCTTGGTTAGTGGGCTTAACTATGGCTACACCTTC	CASSLVSGLNYGYTF
-	14	TRBV4-1	TRBJ1-1	-	TGCGCCAGCAGCCAAGCCGACAGTGGCACTGAAGCTTTCTTT	CASSQADSGTEAFF
few	15	TRBV13	TRBJ2-7	TRBD1	TGTGCCAGCAGCTTAGCGCAGGGGGAGAACCACGAGCAGTACTTC	CASSLAQGENHEQYF
-	14	TRBV4-3	TRBJ1-6	-	TGCGCCAGCAGCCATGGGGCAGGTTCCTCACCCCTCCACTTT	CASSHGAGSSPLHF
-	17	TRBV5-5	TRBJ1-6	TRBD1	TGTGCCAGCAGCACGCCAGGGGGCCTCTTCGGGGATTCACCCCTCCACTTT	CASSTPGGLFGDSPLHF
many	16	TRBV5-6	TRBJ2-3	-	TGTGCCAGCAGCTTGGTCCCACCTATGGGAGTTGATGCGCAGTATTTT	CASSLVPPMGVDAQYF
-	16	TRBV18	TRBJ2-1	TRBD2	TGTGCCAGCTCACCTCCCACTAGCGGAGGTTACAATGAGCAGTTCTTC	CASSPPTSGGYNEQFF
few	14	TRBV7-9	TRBJ2-7	-	TGTGCCAGCAGCTTACCGATCCCCCCCTACGAGCAGTACTTC	CASSLPIPPYEQYF
-	14	TRBV10-3	TRBJ2-2	TRBD1	TGTGCCATCAGTAATACAGGGGTGACCGGGGAGCTGTTTTTT	CAISNTGVTGELFF
-	16	TRBV20-1	TRBJ2-5	TRBD1	TGCAGTGCTAGATGGGGTAGGGGGCCCGATAAAGAGACCCAGTACTTC	CSARWGRGPDKETQYF